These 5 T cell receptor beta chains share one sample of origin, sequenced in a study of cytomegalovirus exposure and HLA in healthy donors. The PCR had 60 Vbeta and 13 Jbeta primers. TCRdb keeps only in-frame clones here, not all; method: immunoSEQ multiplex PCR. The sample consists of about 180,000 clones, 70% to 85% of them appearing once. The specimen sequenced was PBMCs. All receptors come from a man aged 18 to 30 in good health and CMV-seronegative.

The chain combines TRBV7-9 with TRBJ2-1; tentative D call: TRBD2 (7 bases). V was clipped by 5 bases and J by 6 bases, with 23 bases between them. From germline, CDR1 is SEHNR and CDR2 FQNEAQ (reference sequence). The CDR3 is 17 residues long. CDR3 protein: CASSGRALPQGFNEQFF. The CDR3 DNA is TGTGCCAGCAGCGGGAGGGCCTTACCGCAGGGGTTCAATGAGCAGTTCTTC.

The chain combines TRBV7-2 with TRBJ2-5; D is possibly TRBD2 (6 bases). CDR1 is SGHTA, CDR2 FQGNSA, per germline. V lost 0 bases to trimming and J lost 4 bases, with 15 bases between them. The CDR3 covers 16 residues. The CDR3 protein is CASSLAGGLRGETQYF. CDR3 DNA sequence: TGTGCCAGCAGCTTAGCGGGGGGTCTGAGGGGAGAGACCCAGTACTTC.

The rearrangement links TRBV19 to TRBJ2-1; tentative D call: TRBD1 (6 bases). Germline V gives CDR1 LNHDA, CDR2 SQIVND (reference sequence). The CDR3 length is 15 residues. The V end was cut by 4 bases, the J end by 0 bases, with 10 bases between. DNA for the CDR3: TGTGCCAGTAGTAACAGGGAGAGCTCCTACAATGAGCAGTTCTTC. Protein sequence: CASSNRESSYNEQFF.

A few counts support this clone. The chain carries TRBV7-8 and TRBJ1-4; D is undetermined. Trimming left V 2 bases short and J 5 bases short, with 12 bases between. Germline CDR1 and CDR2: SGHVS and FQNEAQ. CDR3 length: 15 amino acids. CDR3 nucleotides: TGTGCCAGCAGCTTATCAGGCACCCCGAATGAAAAACTGTTTTTT. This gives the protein CASSLSGTPNEKLFF. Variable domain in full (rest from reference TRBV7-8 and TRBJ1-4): GAGVSQSPRYKVAKRGQDVALRCDPISGHVSLFWYQQALGQGPEFLTYFQNEAQLDKSGLPSDRFFAERPEGSVSTLKIQRTQQEDSAVYLCASSLSGTPNEKLFFGSGTQLSVL.

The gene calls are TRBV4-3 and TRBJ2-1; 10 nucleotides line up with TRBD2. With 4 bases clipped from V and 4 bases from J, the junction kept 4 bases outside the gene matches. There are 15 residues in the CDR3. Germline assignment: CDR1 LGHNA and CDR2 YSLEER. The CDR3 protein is CASSPRTSGYNEQFF. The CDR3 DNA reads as TGCGCCAGCAGCCCCCGGACTAGCGGTTACAATGAGCAGTTCTTC.